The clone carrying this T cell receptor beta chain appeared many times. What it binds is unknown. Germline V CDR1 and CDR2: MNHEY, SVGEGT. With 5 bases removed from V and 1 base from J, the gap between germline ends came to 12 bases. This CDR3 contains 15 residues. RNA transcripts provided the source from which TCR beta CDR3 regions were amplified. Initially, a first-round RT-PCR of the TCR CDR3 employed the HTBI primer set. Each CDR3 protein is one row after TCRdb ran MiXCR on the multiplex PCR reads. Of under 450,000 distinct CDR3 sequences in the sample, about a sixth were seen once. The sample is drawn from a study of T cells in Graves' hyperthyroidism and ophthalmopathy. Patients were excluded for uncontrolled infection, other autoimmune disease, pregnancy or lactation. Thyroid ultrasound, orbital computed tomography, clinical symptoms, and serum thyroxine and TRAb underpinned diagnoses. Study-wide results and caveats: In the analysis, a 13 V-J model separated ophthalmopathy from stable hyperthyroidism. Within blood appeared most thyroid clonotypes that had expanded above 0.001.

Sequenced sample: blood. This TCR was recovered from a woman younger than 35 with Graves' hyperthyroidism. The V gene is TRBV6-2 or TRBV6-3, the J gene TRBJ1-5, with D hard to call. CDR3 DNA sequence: TGTGCCAGCAGTCATCAGGTGGGGAGCAATCAGCCCCAGCATTTT. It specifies CASSHQVGSNQPQHF.